This TCR beta chain was sequenced in a study of T cells after yellow fever vaccination. Study findings and constraints: Within FACS-sorted repertoires, abundant clonotypes contaminating from the bulk population could be present.

Synthesis of TCR cDNA relied on 5'RACE template switching, which attached a universal primer site and UMIs. TCRdb reanalysed the 5' RACE reads using MiXCR and keeps one entry per CDR3 protein. The sample holds about 42,000 distinct CDR3 sequences, about 6.3% seen once. Germline-derived CDR1 and CDR2 are SGHVS and FNYEAQ. V lost 3 bases to trimming and J lost 10 bases, with 7 bases between them. The length of the CDR3 is 11 residues. The V call is TRBV7-6, the J call TRBJ2-1; D not certain. The TCR originated in a man aged 30 to 39 who received the YFV17D yellow fever vaccine. The sample was PBMCs, either bulk or a sorted T-cell subset (CD4+, CD8+, memory, or dextramer-sorted; not recorded which), taken 45 days after the yellow fever booster vaccination. The CDR3 DNA sequence: TGTGCCAGCAGCTTTCTTGGAGAGCAGTTCTTC. Protein: CASSFLGEQFF.